Presented here are 27 T cell receptor beta chains from one specimen sequenced in a study of T cell changes during pregnancy in multiple sclerosis. Generated by immunoSEQ multiplex PCR, the TCRdb table keeps only in-frame clones and is missing some. Counted here are tens of thousands of clones, roughly nine tenths occurring once; the ten biggest clones make up around 0.49%. Here the sequenced sample was CD4+ T cells from peripheral blood mononuclear cells, taken in the first trimester of pregnancy. The source is a female donor with multiple sclerosis, enrolled in a pregnancy study.

The V and J genes are TRBV2 and TRBJ2-7; 7 nucleotides line up with TRBD2. The germline gives CDR1 SNHLY, CDR2 FYNNEI. V lost 0 bases to trimming and J lost 7 bases; unmatched junction nucleotides: 12. This CDR3 spans 16 amino acids. CDR3 amino acids: CASSEAGRASGVEQYF. For the CDR3, the DNA is TGTGCCAGCAGTGAAGCGGGGAGGGCAAGCGGGGTGGAGCAGTACTTC. Variable domain in full (rest from reference TRBV2 and TRBJ2-7): EPEVTQTPSHQVTQMGQEVILRCVPISNHLYFYWYRQILGQKVEFLVSFYNNEISEKSEIFDDQFSVERPDGSNFTLKIRSTKLEDSAMYFCASSEAGRASGVEQYFGPGTRLTVT.

The chain combines TRBV7-2 with TRBJ2-1; 8 bases match TRBD2. The V segment lost 5 bases and the J segment 0 bases; nucleotides outside the gene matches: 6. The CDR3 totals 16 residues. CDR1 SGHTA and CDR2 FQGNSA come from the germline V gene. CDR3 sequence (DNA): TGTGCCAGCAGCCCCGGGGGGGCTTCCTCCTACAATGAGCAGTTCTTC. It is translated as CASSPGGASSYNEQFF.

The CDR3 sequence: CASSPRWGRKVETKNIQYF. Here the CDR3 DNA reads TGTGCCAGCAGCCCTAGATGGGGGAGGAAGGTTGAGACCAAAAACATTCAGTACTTC. The chain joins TRBV14 to TRBJ2-4; D may be TRBD2 (6 bases). Between the trimmed V and J ends, which lost 4 bases and 2 bases, there was a span of 24 bases. The germline V gene encodes CDR1 SGHDN and CDR2 FVKESK. The CDR3 sequence is 19 residues long.

The chain is built from TRBV5-1 and TRBJ2-2, with D perhaps matching TRBD1 (5 bases). The ends were cut back, 0 bases at V and 4 bases at J, with 13 bases in the middle. The CDR3 consists of 16 residues. Germline V gives CDR1 SGHRS, CDR2 YFSETQ. This CDR3 reads CASSLGPGRTTGELFF. DNA for the CDR3: TGCGCCAGCAGCTTGGGTCCAGGGCGTACCACCGGGGAGCTGTTTTTT.

The chain links TRBV4-3 to TRBJ2-7; TRBD2 matches 10 bases. V gave up 1 base and J gave up 4 bases; unmatched junction bases: 10. This CDR3 is built from 17 residues. Germline CDR1 reads LGHNA; CDR2 reads YSLEER. The CDR3 DNA follows: TGCGCCAGCAGCCAAGCATTACAGTCTAGCGGGGGTTACGAGCAGTACTTC. Encoded protein: CASSQALQSSGGYEQYF.

J is TRBJ2-3 and V is TRBV5-1; 9 bases agree with TRBD2. Per germline, CDR1 SGHRS and CDR2 YFSETQ. This CDR3 has 17 residues. Trimming at V came to 3 bases and at J to 1 base, leaving 9 bases not matched to a gene. The DNA for the CDR3 is TGCGCCAGCAGCTACAGGGGCGCGGGAGGGGGCACAGATACGCAGTATTTT. Its translation is CASSYRGAGGGTDTQYF.

The chain is built from TRBV5-1 and TRBJ2-5; 9 nucleotides align to TRBD1. In germline, CDR1 is SGHRS, CDR2 YFSETQ. After removal of 5 bases from V and 7 bases from J, the junction contained 21 bases not matched to a gene. The CDR3 length is 18 residues. CDR3 region: CASSLSTGGYTFQGTQYF. The CDR3 coding sequence is TGCGCCAGCAGTTTGTCCACAGGGGGCTACACTTTTCAGGGGACCCAGTACTTC.

This clone was observed once. The gene calls are TRBV5-1 and TRBJ2-4, with TRBD1 matching over 7 bases. The germline CDR1 and CDR2 sequences are SGHRS and YFSETQ. V shed 1 base, J shed 8 bases, and the junction held 12 bases outside the gene matches. The length of the CDR3 is 16 residues. CDR3 coding DNA: TGCGCCAGCAGCTTGAGCCTGACAGGGTTGTCGGACATTCAGTACTTC. Protein sequence: CASSLSLTGLSDIQYF.

The rearrangement uses TRBV10-3 and TRBJ2-7; 9 bases line up with TRBD1. J lost 3 bases, V lost 10 bases, and 10 bases had no gene match. CDR3 size: 14 residues. Germline assignment: CDR1 ENHRY and CDR2 SYGVKD. The CDR3 DNA follows: TGTGCCACAAAGCCGGGACAGGGTATCTACGAGCAGTACTTC. This translates into CATKPGQGIYEQYF.

The chain joins TRBV5-1 to TRBJ1-2; 8 nucleotides agree with TRBD1. The CDR3 consists of 15 residues. Germline CDR1 is SGHRS and CDR2 is YFSETQ. V lost 3 bases, J lost 5 bases, and 9 bases stayed unmatched. CDR3 in amino acids: CASSSADREVYGYTF. In DNA form, the CDR3 reads TGCGCCAGCAGCTCGGCGGACAGGGAGGTTTATGGCTACACCTTC.

The J gene is TRBJ1-1, the V gene TRBV7-9, with TRBD1 matching 7 bases. The CDR3 loop spans 14 amino acids. Trimming took 5 bases from V and 4 from J; bases not matched to a gene: 7. Germline V gene data show CDR1 as SEHNR and CDR2 as FQNEAQ (reference sequence). For the CDR3, the DNA is TGTGCCAGCAGCGGGCAGGGGGGTGGCACTGAAGCTTTCTTT. Its translation is CASSGQGGGTEAFF.

CDR3 amino acids: CASSLVRLAGVETQYF. CDR3 coding DNA: TGTGCCAGCAGCTTAGTACGACTAGCGGGAGTAGAGACCCAGTACTTC. The genes are TRBV7-2 and TRBJ2-5; TRBD2 aligns across 12 bases. There are 16 residues in the CDR3. Germline-derived CDR1 and CDR2 are SGHTA and FQGNSA. V gave up 1 base and J gave up 4 bases; unmatched junction bases: 4.

The gene calls are TRBV5-8 and TRBJ2-3, with 9 positions matching TRBD2. The ends lost 3 bases at V and 2 bases at J; junction bases unmatched: 4. CDR3 length equals 15 residues. Germline CDR1 is SGHTS and CDR2 is YDEGEE. The CDR3 reads CASSYSGGVTDTQYF. DNA of the CDR3: TGTGCCAGCAGCTATAGCGGGGGCGTCACAGATACGCAGTATTTT.

The chain links TRBV6-5 to TRBJ1-6; 8 bases are shared with TRBD1. Germline V gene data show CDR1 as MNHEY and CDR2 as SVGAGI. This CDR3 is built from 12 residues. V shed 10 bases, J shed 8 bases, and the junction held 4 bases outside the gene matches. The CDR3 loop is CAIRGPDSPLHF. For the CDR3, the DNA is TGTGCCATCAGGGGGCCGGATTCACCCCTCCACTTT.

The chain carries TRBV7-8 and TRBJ2-3, with 9 bases matching TRBD2. V lost 5 bases and J lost 1; bases outside the gene matches: 22. Germline V gene lookup returns CDR1 SGHVS and CDR2 FQNEAQ. The CDR3 totals 21 residues. The CDR3: CASSRSQLAGVRSGGTDTQYF. CDR3 DNA: TGTGCCAGCAGCCGCTCCCAATTAGCGGGAGTGAGGTCGGGTGGCACAGATACGCAGTATTTT.

The CDR3 sequence is CASSSGTGFAYGYTF. CDR3 nucleotides: TGTGCCAGCAGCTCCGGGACAGGGTTTGCCTATGGCTACACCTTC. This chain connects TRBV7-9 to TRBJ1-2; 9 positions agree with TRBD1. The CDR3 sequence is 15 residues long. Germline V lookup: CDR1 SEHNR, CDR2 FQNEAQ (reference sequence). The ends lost 4 bases at V and 4 bases at J; junction bases unmatched: 7. The whole variable domain, filled in from reference TRBV7-9 and TRBJ1-2, reads DTGVSQNPRHKITKRGQNVTFRCDPISEHNRLYWYRQTLGQGPEFLTYFQNEAQLEKSRLLSDRFSAERPKGSFSTLEIQRTEQGDSAMYLCASSSGTGFAYGYTFGSGTRLTVV.

This sequence joins TRBV7-9 and TRBJ1-1; 7 nucleotides align to TRBD1. Germline V gene data show CDR1 as SEHNR and CDR2 as FQNEAQ (reference sequence). The J segment lost 4 bases and the V segment lost 5 bases, leaving 10 bases of the junction unmatched. The CDR3 covers 15 residues. CDR3 protein: CASSLPTGTVTEAFF. The CDR3 DNA reads as TGTGCCAGCAGCCTACCTACCGGGACAGTCACTGAAGCTTTCTTT.

This chain connects TRBV28 to TRBJ1-2; 10 nucleotides match TRBD1. V shed 3 bases, J shed 3 bases, and the junction held 4 bases outside the gene matches. Germline assignment: CDR1 MDHEN and CDR2 SYDVKM. The CDR3 has 15 residues. The CDR3 is CASSFSGQGHYGYTF. The CDR3 DNA reads TGTGCCAGCAGTTTCTCGGGACAGGGGCACTATGGCTACACCTTC.

The V and J genes are TRBV6-1 and TRBJ2-6; tentatively, D is TRBD2 (5 bases). V was pared by 7 bases and J by 4 bases, with 8 bases between. CDR1 MNHNS and CDR2 SASEGT come from the germline V gene. The CDR3 totals 13 residues. In nucleotides, the CDR3 is TGTGCCAGCAAGCGGAAGGGGGCCAACGTCCTGACTTTC. It specifies CASKRKGANVLTF.

The genes are TRBV14 and TRBJ1-1; D gene ambiguous. CDR1 is SGHDN and CDR2 is FVKESK in the germline V gene. The CDR3 spans 13 residues. V was pared by 2 bases and J by 1 base, with 5 bases between. Here the CDR3 reads CASSQSPNTEAFF. CDR3 DNA: TGTGCCAGCAGCCAAAGCCCGAACACTGAAGCTTTCTTT.

The genes are TRBV19 and TRBJ1-2; D is unclear. This CDR3 contains 12 residues. From germline, CDR1 is LNHDA and CDR2 SQIVND (reference sequence). V shed 7 bases and J shed 11 bases, with 17 bases lying between them. The CDR3 protein is CASNSRESQYTF. The CDR3 DNA is TGTGCCAGTAATTCGAGAGAGAGTCAATACACCTTC.

This clone has a single count. This chain joins TRBV6-6 and TRBJ2-7, with 7 nucleotides matching TRBD1. The germline V gene encodes CDR1 MNHNY and CDR2 SVGAGI (reference sequence). The CDR3 sequence is 13 residues long. After removal of 10 bases from V and 3 bases from J, the junction contained 9 bases not matched to a gene. CDR3 sequence reads: CATSGTDIYEQYF. In DNA form, the CDR3 reads TGTGCCACTTCCGGGACAGACATCTACGAGCAGTACTTC.

The genes are TRBV7-9 and TRBJ2-7; possibly TRBD1 for D (6 bases). CDR3 size: 14 residues. V lost 3 bases and J 1 base, leaving 10 bases between the germline ends. Germline loops: CDR1 SEHNR, CDR2 FQNEAQ (reference sequence). The CDR3 region has the DNA TGTGCCAGCAGCTTTGGTACAGGGTCCTACGAGCAGTACTTC. Its protein product is CASSFGTGSYEQYF.

V gene TRBV6-4 combines with J gene TRBJ2-1; TRBD2 agrees at 13 bases. V was pared by 4 bases and J by 7 bases, with 10 bases of the junction left unmatched. The CDR3 contains 17 residues. Germline V CDR1 and CDR2: MRHNA, SNTAGT. The CDR3 region has the DNA TGTGCCAGCAGTGTTCTCCCCGGACTAGCGGGAGCTAATGAGCAGTTCTTC. As protein: CASSVLPGLAGANEQFF.

This chain's CDR3 is CASSADRDREDTQYF. CDR3 coding DNA: TGCGCCAGCAGCGCTGACCGGGACAGGGAAGATACGCAGTATTTT. This chain uses TRBV10-1 with TRBJ2-3; TRBD1 matches 9 bases. With V trimmed by 6 bases and J by 5 bases, 9 bases remained unmatched. The CDR3 consists of 15 residues. The germline V gene has CDR1 WNHNN and CDR2 SYGVQD (reference sequence).

There are a few counts of this clone. This chain connects TRBV2 to TRBJ1-1; D is undetermined. Per germline, CDR1 SNHLY and CDR2 FYNNEI. The CDR3 runs 14 residues. V lost 3 bases and J 4 bases, leaving 12 bases between the germline ends. The DNA for the CDR3 is TGTGCCAGCAGTGAGAGGGAGGAAGGCACTGAAGCTTTCTTT. Protein: CASSEREEGTEAFF.

The rearrangement uses TRBV19 and TRBJ2-5; D is unresolved. Trimming removed 3 bases at V and 2 bases at J, with 7 bases between. Germline V gene lookup returns CDR1 LNHDA and CDR2 SQIVND (reference sequence). The CDR3 has 13 residues. The CDR3 spells CASSIYQQETQYF. In nucleotides, the CDR3 is TGTGCCAGTAGTATTTACCAGCAAGAGACCCAGTACTTC.